Listed below are T cell receptor beta chains from one sample, sequenced in a study of shared clonotypes between healthy human individuals. Only in-frame clones appear in the TCRdb table, and some are missing; sequencing was by immunoSEQ multiplex PCR. The sample has under 1,100,000 clones; about four fifths are singletons. The sample consisted of memory CD4+ T cells from PBMCs. The origin of the receptors is a young man in good health. Some clones in this sample may be carry-over from other donors' samples. Both conserved end residues are part of each CDR3. A D gene is named only where the DNA matches it firmly. Rows give clone size only sometimes, using once, few, many, or a class for an expanded clone.

V	D	J	size	CDR3	DNA
TRBV14	TRBD1	TRBJ2-2	.	CASSRRVGQPNTGELFF	TGTGCCAGCAGCCGGAGAGTGGGACAGCCGAACACCGGGGAGCTGTTTTTT
TRBV5-4	.	TRBJ1-1	.	CASSYSVSGTEAFF	TGTGCCAGCAGTTACTCGGTCAGCGGGACTGAAGCTTTCTTT
TRBV10-3	.	TRBJ1-2	.	CAISESASHYGYTF	TGTGCCATCAGTGAGTCGGCCAGTCATTATGGCTACACCTTC
TRBV30	TRBD1	TRBJ2-7	.	CAWSPFGRGRNYEQYF	TGTGCCTGGAGTCCTTTCGGAAGGGGGCGAAACTACGAGCAGTACTTC
TRBV5-1	.	TRBJ1-1	.	CASSLGSGNTEAFF	TGCGCCAGCAGCTTGGGATCGGGTAACACTGAAGCTTTCTTT
TRBV11-1	.	TRBJ1-1	few	CATSPNMNTEAFF	TGTGCCACCTCTCCCAACATGAACACTGAAGCTTTCTTT
TRBV27	TRBD1	TRBJ2-7	.	CASSFSRTGDEQYF	TGTGCCAGCAGTTTCTCCCGGACAGGGGACGAGCAGTACTTC
TRBV5-1	.	TRBJ2-5	.	CASSLSGSETQYF	TGCGCCAGCAGCTTGTCAGGGTCGGAGACCCAGTACTTC
TRBV18	.	TRBJ1-1	.	CASSPSRTAEAFF	TGTGCCAGCTCACCAAGCCGGACGGCTGAAGCTTTCTTT
TRBV28	.	TRBJ1-5	.	CASSFGNRNPNQPQHF	TGTGCCAGCAGTTTTGGCAACCGCAATCCCAATCAGCCCCAGCATTTT
TRBV6-4	TRBD2	TRBJ2-1	.	CASRRSGTSGYNEQFF	TGTGCCAGCAGAAGGTCGGGGACTAGCGGTTACAATGAGCAGTTCTTC
TRBV13	.	TRBJ2-5	.	CASSSLGETQYF	TGTGCCAGCAGTTCTTTGGGGGAGACCCAGTACTTC
TRBV5-1	TRBD2	TRBJ2-4	.	CASRVRGERWSTKNIQYF	TGCGCCAGCAGGGTTCGGGGGGAGCGGTGGAGCACCAAAAACATTCAGTACTTC